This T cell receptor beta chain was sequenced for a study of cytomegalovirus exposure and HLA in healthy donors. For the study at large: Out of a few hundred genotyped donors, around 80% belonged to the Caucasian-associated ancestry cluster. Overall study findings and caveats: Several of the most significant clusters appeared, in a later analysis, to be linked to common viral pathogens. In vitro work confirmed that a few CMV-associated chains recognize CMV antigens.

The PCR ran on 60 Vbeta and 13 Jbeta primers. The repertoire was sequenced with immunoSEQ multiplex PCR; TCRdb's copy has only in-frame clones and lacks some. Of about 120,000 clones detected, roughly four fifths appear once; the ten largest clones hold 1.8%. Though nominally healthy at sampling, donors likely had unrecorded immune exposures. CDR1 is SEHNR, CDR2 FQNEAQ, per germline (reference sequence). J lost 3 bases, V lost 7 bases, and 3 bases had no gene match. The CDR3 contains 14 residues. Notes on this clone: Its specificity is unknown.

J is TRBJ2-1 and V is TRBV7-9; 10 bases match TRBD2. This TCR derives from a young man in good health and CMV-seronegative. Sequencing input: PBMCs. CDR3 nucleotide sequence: TGTGCCAGCAACCCTAGCGGGGGCTACAATGAGCAGTTCTTC. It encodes CASNPSGGYNEQFF.